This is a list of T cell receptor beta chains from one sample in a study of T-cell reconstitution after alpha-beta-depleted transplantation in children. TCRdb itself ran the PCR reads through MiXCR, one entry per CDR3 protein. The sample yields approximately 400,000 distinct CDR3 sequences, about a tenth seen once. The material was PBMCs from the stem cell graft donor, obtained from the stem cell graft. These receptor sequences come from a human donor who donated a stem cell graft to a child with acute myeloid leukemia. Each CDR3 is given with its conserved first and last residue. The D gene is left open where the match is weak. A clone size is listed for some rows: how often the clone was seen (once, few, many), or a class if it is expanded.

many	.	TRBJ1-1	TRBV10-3	CATYNEPGTEAFF	TGTGCCACCTATAACGAACCGGGCACTGAAGCTTTCTTT
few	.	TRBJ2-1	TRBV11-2	CASSLGSGLDVRYNEQFF	TGTGCCAGCAGCTTAGGGTCGGGGCTGGATGTACGATACAATGAGCAGTTCTTC
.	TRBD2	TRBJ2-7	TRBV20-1	CSAVGLAYEQYF	TGCAGTGCTGTCGGACTAGCTTACGAGCAGTACTTC
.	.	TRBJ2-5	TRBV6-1	CANRGLTGRRQETQYF	TGTGCCAACAGGGGACTGACAGGGAGACGCCAAGAGACCCAGTACTTC
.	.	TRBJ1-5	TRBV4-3	CASSQVRGGQPQHF	TGCGCCAGCAGCCAAGTTAGAGGGGGTCAGCCCCAGCATTTT
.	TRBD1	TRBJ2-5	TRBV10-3	CAIHGTEEETQYF	TGTGCCATCCACGGGACAGAAGAAGAGACCCAGTACTTC
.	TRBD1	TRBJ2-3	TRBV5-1	CASSLEGDRADTQYF	TGCGCCAGCAGCTTGGAGGGGGACAGGGCAGATACGCAGTATTTT
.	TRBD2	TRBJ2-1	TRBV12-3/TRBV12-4	CASSPLAGGSDEQFF	TGTGCCAGCAGTCCCCTAGCGGGGGGGTCCGATGAGCAGTTCTTC
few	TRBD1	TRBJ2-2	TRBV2	CASSSPNGQGNTGELFF	TGTGCCAGCAGCTCTCCCAACGGACAGGGGAACACCGGGGAGCTGTTTTTT
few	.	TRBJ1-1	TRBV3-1	CASSQLGRNTEAFF	TGTGCCAGCAGCCAATTGGGGCGTAACACTGAAGCTTTCTTT
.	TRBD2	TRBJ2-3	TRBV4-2	CASSQEGLRLGTDTQYF	TGTGCCAGCAGCCAAGAGGGACTACGTCTTGGGACAGATACGCAGTATTTT
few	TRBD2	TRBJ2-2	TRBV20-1	CSASATSAGELFF	TGCAGTGCTAGCGCAACTAGCGCCGGGGAGCTGTTTTTT
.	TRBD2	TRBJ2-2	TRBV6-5	CASSYSRLAGVGELFF	TGTGCCAGCAGTTACTCGCGACTAGCGGGTGTCGGGGAGCTGTTTTTT
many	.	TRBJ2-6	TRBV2	CASSERRLFQANVLTF	TGTGCCAGCAGTGAAAGGAGGCTCTTTCAAGCCAACGTCCTGACTTTC
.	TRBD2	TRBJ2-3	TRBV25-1	CASSASGGGNTDTQYF	TGTGCCAGCAGCGCAAGCGGGGGGGGGAACACAGATACGCAGTATTTT
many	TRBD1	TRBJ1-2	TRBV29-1	CSALGTGDYGYTF	TGCAGCGCCCTGGGGACAGGGGACTATGGCTACACCTTC
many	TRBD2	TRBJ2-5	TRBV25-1	CASSKERGAETQYF	TGTGCCAGCAGCAAGGAGCGGGGGGCAGAGACCCAGTACTTC
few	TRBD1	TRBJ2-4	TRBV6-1	CASTPAQGANIQYF	TGTGCCAGCACCCCGGCACAGGGGGCGAACATTCAGTACTTC
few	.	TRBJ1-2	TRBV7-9	CASSSRTVDYGYTF	TGTGCCAGCAGCTCTCGGACGGTCGACTATGGCTACACCTTC
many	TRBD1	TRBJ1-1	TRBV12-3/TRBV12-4	CASRTGRNTEAFF	TGTGCCAGCAGGACAGGGAGGAACACTGAAGCTTTCTTT
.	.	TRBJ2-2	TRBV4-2	CASSPSRGAGELFF	TGTGCCAGCAGCCCCTCCCGAGGGGCCGGGGAGCTGTTTTTT
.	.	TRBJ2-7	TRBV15	CATSRGATGSWSSYEQYF	TGTGCCACCAGCAGAGGGGCTACAGGAAGTTGGAGCTCCTACGAGCAGTACTTC
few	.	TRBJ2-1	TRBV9	CASSPGLTNEQFF	TGTGCCAGCAGCCCCGGGCTCACCAATGAGCAGTTCTTC
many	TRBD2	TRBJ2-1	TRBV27	CASFKAGGYNEQFF	TGTGCCAGCTTTAAAGCGGGAGGGTACAATGAGCAGTTCTTC
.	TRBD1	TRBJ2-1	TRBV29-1	CSVLPGQPSWNEQFF	TGCAGCGTCCTCCCGGGACAGCCCTCCTGGAATGAGCAGTTCTTC
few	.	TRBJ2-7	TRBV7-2	CASSYLDPYEQYF	TGTGCCAGCAGCTATCTCGACCCCTACGAGCAGTACTTC
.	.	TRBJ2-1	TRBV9	CASSVGGGTTSYNEQFF	TGTGCCAGCAGCGTAGGAGGGGGGACGACCTCCTACAATGAGCAGTTCTTC
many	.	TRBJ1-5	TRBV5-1	CASSVSGLYQPQHF	TGCGCCAGCAGCGTATCGGGACTTTATCAGCCCCAGCATTTT
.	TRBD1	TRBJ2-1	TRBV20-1	CSAKGTVYYNEQFF	TGCAGTGCTAAAGGGACAGTTTACTACAATGAGCAGTTCTTC
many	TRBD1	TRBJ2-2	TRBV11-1	CASSTGQGAFTGELFF	TGTGCCAGCAGCACCGGACAGGGGGCGTTCACCGGGGAGCTGTTTTTT
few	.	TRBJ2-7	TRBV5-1	CASSLEGGGLEQYF	TGCGCCAGCAGCTTGGAGGGAGGCGGGCTCGAGCAGTACTTC
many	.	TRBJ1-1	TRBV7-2	CASSSPTTNTEAFF	TGTGCCAGCAGCTCTCCTACGACGAACACTGAAGCTTTCTTT
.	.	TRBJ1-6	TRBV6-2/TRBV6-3	CASKEKDSPLHF	TGTGCCAGCAAGGAAAAGGATTCACCCCTCCACTTT
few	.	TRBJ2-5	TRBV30	CAWSITGVGETQYF	TGTGCCTGGAGTATAACGGGAGTTGGGGAGACCCAGTACTTC
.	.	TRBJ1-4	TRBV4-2	CASSQGVGGNEKLFF	TGTGCCAGCAGCCAAGGAGTCGGGGGGAATGAAAAACTGTTTTTT
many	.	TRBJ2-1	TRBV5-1	CASSSNARLGGTNEQFF	TGCGCCAGCAGCTCGAATGCCCGACTAGGGGGGACCAATGAGCAGTTCTTC
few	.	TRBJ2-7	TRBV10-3	CAISGGTGTYEQYF	TGTGCCATCAGCGGGGGGACAGGTACCTACGAGCAGTACTTC
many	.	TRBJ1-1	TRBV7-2	CASSLQGRGEAFF	TGTGCCAGCAGCTTACAAGGACGGGGGGAGGCTTTCTTT
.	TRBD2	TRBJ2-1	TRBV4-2	CASSQTLAGSLSYNEQFF	TGTGCCAGCAGCCAGACACTAGCGGGGTCCCTCTCCTACAATGAGCAGTTCTTC
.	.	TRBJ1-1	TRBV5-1	CASSLDSWDNKAFF	TGCGCCAGCAGCTTGGATAGCTGGGACAATAAAGCTTTCTTT
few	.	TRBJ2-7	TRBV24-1	CATTRTGRSSYEQYF	TGTGCCACCACAAGGACCGGGCGTTCCTCCTACGAGCAGTACTTC
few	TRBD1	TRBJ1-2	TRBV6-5	CASRYAVPTGTGSNYGYTF	TGTGCCAGCCGATACGCAGTCCCAACCGGGACAGGGTCTAACTATGGCTACACCTTC
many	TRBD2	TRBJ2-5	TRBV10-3	CAISGGLAGGQETQYF	TGTGCCATCAGTGGCGGACTAGCGGGGGGGCAAGAGACCCAGTACTTC
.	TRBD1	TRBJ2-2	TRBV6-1	CASSRGGTGFLGELFF	TGTGCCAGCAGCCGGGGCGGGACAGGGTTTTTGGGGGAGCTGTTTTTT
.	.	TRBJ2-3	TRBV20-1	CSALHKGHTQYF	TGCAGTGCTTTACATAAGGGTCATACGCAGTATTTT
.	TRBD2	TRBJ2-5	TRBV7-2	CASSLMRSSGVQETQYF	TGTGCCAGCAGCTTAATGAGGTCTAGCGGGGTGCAAGAGACCCAGTACTTC
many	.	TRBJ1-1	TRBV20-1	CSAPSPGGTEAFF	TGCAGTGCCCCTTCTCCCGGGGGCACTGAAGCTTTCTTT
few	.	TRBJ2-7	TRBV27	CASSGRGISYEQYF	TGTGCCAGCAGTGGTCGAGGGATCTCCTACGAGCAGTACTTC